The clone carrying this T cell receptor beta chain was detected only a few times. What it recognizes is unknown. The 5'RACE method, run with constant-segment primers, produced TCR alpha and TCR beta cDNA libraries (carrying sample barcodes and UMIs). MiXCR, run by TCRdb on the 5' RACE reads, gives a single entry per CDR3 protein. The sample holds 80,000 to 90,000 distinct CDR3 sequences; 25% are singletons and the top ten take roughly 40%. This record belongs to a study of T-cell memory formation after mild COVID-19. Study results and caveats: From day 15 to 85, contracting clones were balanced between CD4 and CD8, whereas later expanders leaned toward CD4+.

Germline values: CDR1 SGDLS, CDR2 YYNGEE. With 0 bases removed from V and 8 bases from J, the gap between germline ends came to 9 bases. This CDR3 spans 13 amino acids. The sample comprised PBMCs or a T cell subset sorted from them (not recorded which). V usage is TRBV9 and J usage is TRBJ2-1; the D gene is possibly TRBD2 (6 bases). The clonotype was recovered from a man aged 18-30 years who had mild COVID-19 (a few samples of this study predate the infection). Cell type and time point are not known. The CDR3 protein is CASSVATSHEQFF. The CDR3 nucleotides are TGTGCCAGCAGCGTAGCGACTAGTCATGAGCAGTTCTTC.